This T cell receptor (beta chain) was identified in a study of Graves' ophthalmopathy and Graves' hyperthyroidism. Study at large: No ophthalmopathy within 18 months of follow-up signified stable hyperthyroidism.

Beta-chain TCR CDR3 regions were amplified from RNA transcripts. Scientists carried out first-round RT-PCR using HTBI primers and then a second-round multiplex PCR. A single record per CDR3 protein comes from TCRdb applying MiXCR to the multiplex PCR reads. The table records 1 million to 1.3 million distinct CDR3 sequences, roughly two fifths of them present only once. The clonotype comes from an adult man with Graves' hyperthyroidism. What was sequenced was peripheral blood or thyroid tissue (not recorded which).

In nucleotides, the CDR3 is TGCAGCGTGGCGAGGGGTACCTACAATGAGCAGTTCTTC. This gives the protein CSVARGTYNEQFF. The chain links TRBV29-1 to TRBJ2-1; possibly TRBD1 or TRBD2 for D (5 bases each). Germline V gives CDR1 SQVTM, CDR2 ANQGSEA. The V end lost 6 bases, the J end lost 2 bases, and 11 bases lay between the germline ends. This CDR3 is built from 13 residues.